The T cell receptor beta chain described here comes from a study of cytomegalovirus exposure and HLA in healthy donors (TCRdb year 2017). The study in broad terms: The 700 or so repertoires of the first cohort and the roughly 120 validation repertoires were produced on the same platform, according to a later analysis. A separate validation cohort of over 95 different subjects was used in addition to the roughly 640-subject first cohort. High-throughput TCR immunosequencing, statistical association of individual TCRs with disease status, and machine learning were combined to predict cytomegalovirus infection status. The study was designed to test whether signatures of past pathogen exposure could be identified by cataloging public T cell receptors.

The donors were included in the validation cohort of approximately 130 subjects, a group kept apart from the roughly 680-subject first cohort. Library preparation was by the immunoSEQ multiplex PCR assay. Under the source paper's analysis protocol: A statistical classification framework was developed to diagnose cytomegalovirus status using the catalog of TCR beta chain sequences. Held by TCRdb, this immuneACCESS table contains in-frame sequences only and omits some clones. Under half of the omission traces to an unresolved V gene where checked; the cause of the rest is unknown. V and J calls and clone size come straight from that table; D and trimming were deduced from the DNA. For this sample there are 35,000 to 50,000 clones; 93% appear just once. 2.1% of the sample comes from the top ten. Notes on this clone: No cognate antigen has been identified for it. Base qualities were left out, and no much larger clone turns up one base away.

What the authors observed across the whole study: The study listed 170 or so TCR beta chains as associated with cytomegalovirus. The validation cohort had no HLA typing available for a later analysis, so co-occurrence within that cohort was assessed over all 120 or so repertoires. Of the cluster scores, approximately 94% were above 0 in a later analysis, which found that TCRs clustered in the first cohort also tended to co-occur in the approximately 120 validation repertoires. While some public TCRs were present in many individuals, most TCR sequences turned up only very rarely across donors. A few of the identified cytomegalovirus-associated TCR beta chains were confirmed in vitro to be specific for cytomegalovirus antigens. It was suggested by the authors that the approach could potentially be generalized to other disease states and immunological phenotypes. The classifier was reported to diagnose cytomegalovirus status with high specificity and sensitivity in both the original cohort and the validation cohort.

This clonotype was obtained from a woman between 18 and 29 years old in good health and CMV-seronegative. The sequencing sample was made of PBMCs.

The sequenced DNA: TGTGCCAGTAGTATGAGGGGACAGGGCTATCAGCCCCAGCATTTT. Its amino acids are CASSMRGQGYQPQHF. The rearrangement combines TRBV19 with TRBJ1-5; 9 bases in the junction line up with TRBD1. V lost 3 bases and J lost 5 bases, and the count of bases not matched to a germline gene is 5. CDR1 and CDR2, per the germline V gene (reference sequence), are LNHDA and SQIVND. Including cysteine and phenylalanine, the CDR3 has 15 amino acids. Here the CDR3 DNA is all that survives: 45 bases in frame from base 1.